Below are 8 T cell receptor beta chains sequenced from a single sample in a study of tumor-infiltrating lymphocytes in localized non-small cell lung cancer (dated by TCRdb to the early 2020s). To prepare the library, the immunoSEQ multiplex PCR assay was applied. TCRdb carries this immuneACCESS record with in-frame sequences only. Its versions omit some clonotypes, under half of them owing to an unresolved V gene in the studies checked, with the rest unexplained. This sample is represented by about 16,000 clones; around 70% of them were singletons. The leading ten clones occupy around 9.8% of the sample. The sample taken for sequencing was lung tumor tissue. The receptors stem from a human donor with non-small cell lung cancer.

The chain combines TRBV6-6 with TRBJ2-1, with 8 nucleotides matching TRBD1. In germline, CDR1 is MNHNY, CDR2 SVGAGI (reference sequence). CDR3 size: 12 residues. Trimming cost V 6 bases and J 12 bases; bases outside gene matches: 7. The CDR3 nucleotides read TGTGCCAGCAGCCCAGACAGGGGAGGGCAGTTCTTC. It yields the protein CASSPDRGGQFF.

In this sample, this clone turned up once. In DNA, the CDR3 is TGCGCCAGCAGCTTGGCCGATAGGCACACAGATACGCAGTATTTT. Translated: CASSLADRHTDTQYF. The chain joins TRBV5-1 to TRBJ2-3; D is undetermined. V was trimmed by 0 bases and J by 2 bases, leaving 10 bases between them. The CDR3 length is 15 residues. Germline V gene lookup returns CDR1 SGHRS and CDR2 YFSETQ. The complete variable domain, with remaining parts taken from reference TRBV5-1 and TRBJ2-3, reads KAGVTQTPRYLIKTRGQQVTLSCSPISGHRSVSWYQQTPGQGLQFLFEYFSETQRNKGNFPGRFSGRQFSNSRSEMNVSTLELGDSALYLCASSLADRHTDTQYFGPGTRLTVL.

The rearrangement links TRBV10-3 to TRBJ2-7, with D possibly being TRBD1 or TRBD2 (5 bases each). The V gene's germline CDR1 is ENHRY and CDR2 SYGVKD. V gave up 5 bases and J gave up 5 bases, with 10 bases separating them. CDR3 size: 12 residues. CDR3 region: CAISLLGDEQYF. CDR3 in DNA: TGTGCCATCAGTCTTCTGGGGGACGAGCAGTACTTC.

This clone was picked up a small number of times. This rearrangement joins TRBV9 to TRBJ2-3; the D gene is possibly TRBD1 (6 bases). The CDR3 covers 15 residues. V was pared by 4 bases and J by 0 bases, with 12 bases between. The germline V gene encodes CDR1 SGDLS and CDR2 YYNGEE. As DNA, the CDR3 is TGTGCCAGCAGCCTACAGGGTTCTAGCACAGATACGCAGTATTTT. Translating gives CASSLQGSSTDTQYF.

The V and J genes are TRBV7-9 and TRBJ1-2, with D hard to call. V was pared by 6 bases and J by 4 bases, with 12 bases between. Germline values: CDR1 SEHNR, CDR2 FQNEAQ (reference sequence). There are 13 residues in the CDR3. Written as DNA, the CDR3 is TGTGCCAGCAGAATGGACGGACTCTATGGCTACACCTTC. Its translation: CASRMDGLYGYTF. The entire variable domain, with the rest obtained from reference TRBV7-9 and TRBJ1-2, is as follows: DTGVSQNPRHKITKRGQNVTFRCDPISEHNRLYWYRQTLGQGPEFLTYFQNEAQLEKSRLLSDRFSAERPKGSFSTLEIQRTEQGDSAMYLCASRMDGLYGYTFGSGTRLTVV.

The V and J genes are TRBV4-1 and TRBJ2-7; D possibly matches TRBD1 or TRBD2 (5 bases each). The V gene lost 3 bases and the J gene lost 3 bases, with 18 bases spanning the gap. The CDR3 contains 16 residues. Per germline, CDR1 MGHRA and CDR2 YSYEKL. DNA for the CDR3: TGCGCCAGCAGCCACACCTCTGGGGGTGGCGGCTACGAGCAGTACTTC. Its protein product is CASSHTSGGGGYEQYF.

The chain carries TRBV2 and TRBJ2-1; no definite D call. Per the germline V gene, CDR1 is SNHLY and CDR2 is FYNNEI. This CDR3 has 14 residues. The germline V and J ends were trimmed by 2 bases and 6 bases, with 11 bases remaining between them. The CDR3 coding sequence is TGTGCCAGCAGTGAACAGACAAAACTCAATGAGCAGTTCTTC. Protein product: CASSEQTKLNEQFF.

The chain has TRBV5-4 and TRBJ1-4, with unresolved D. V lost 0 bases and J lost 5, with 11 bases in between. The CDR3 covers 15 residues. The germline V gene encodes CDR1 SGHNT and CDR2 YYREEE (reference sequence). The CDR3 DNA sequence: TGTGCCAGCAGCTTGGCGGGTCGGTCGAATGAAAAACTGTTTTTT. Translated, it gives CASSLAGRSNEKLFF.